This TCR beta chain emerged from a study of monozygotic twins with inflammatory bowel disease. Notes on the study in general: No repertoire similarity difference was seen between concordant and discordant twins; power was possibly limited. Against healthy co-twins, IBD patients had lower TCRbeta diversity (measured by inverse Simpson). Neither one strong signal nor one clonotype associated with IBD was supported.

The unique tags termed UMIs, each holding a 6-nucleotide sample barcode, were added by means of template switching. TCRdb reprocessed the 5' RACE reads, keeping one entry per CDR3 protein, no DNA. The sample includes more than 300,000 distinct CDR3 sequences. CDR3 length: 15 amino acids. Comments on this clonotype: Its matching antigen is unknown.

The TCR was taken from a human donor with ulcerative colitis or Crohn's disease, or a healthy co-twin of an affected twin (not recorded which). The specimen was blood. V gene TRBV12-3 or TRBV12-4 combines with J gene TRBJ1-5; TCRdb lists TRBD1, though no DNA is available to test this call. CDR3 amino acids: CASSSNDRGAQPQHF.